This T cell receptor (beta chain) was found in a study of shared clonotypes between healthy human individuals. Study-wide results and caveats: There were few donors, and this limited the genetic and exposure-history diversity represented. Several donors showed sharing of approximately 5% of naive CD4 clonotypes.

Note on this clone: Its antigen remains unidentified.

Some clones are missing from TCRdb's copy, which holds only in-frame ones; the method was immunoSEQ multiplex PCR. The sample yields over a million clones, roughly 70% seen once. Trimming removed 4 bases from V and 3 bases from J, with 15 bases in between. CDR1 and CDR2 (germline): SGHVS, FNYEAQ. The CDR3 spans 16 residues. A CD45RA+ naive subset and a CD45RA-negative memory subset were split from CD4+ cells. Source material: memory CD4+ T cells sorted from blood. Sample subset: CD45RA-negative fraction. This chain joins TRBV7-6 and TRBJ2-2; D not certain. The sequence came from a man between 18 and 29 years old in good health. The CDR3 protein is CASSSWAKKDTGELFF. In DNA form, the CDR3 reads TGTGCCAGCAGCTCCTGGGCAAAAAAAGACACCGGGGAGCTGTTTTTT.